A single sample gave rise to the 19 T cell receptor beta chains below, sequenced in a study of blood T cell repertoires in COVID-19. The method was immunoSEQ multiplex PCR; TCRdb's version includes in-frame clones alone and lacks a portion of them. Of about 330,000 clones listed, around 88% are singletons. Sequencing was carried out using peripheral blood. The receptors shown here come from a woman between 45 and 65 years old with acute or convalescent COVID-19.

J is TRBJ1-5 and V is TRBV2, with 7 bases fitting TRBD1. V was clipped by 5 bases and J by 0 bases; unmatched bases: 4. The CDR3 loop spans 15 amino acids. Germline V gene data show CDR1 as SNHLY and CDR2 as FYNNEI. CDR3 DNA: TGTGCCAGCAGTTGGACAGGCTATAGCAATCAGCCCCAGCATTTT. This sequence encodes CASSWTGYSNQPQHF. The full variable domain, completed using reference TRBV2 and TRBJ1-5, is EPEVTQTPSHQVTQMGQEVILRCVPISNHLYFYWYRQILGQKVEFLVSFYNNEISEKSEIFDDQFSVERPDGSNFTLKIRSTKLEDSAMYFCASSWTGYSNQPQHFGDGTRLSIL.

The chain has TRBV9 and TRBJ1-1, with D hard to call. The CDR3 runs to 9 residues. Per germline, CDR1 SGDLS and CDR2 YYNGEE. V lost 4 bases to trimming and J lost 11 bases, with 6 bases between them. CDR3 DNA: TGTGCCAGCAGCCCGCGGGCTTTCTTT. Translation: CASSPRAFF.

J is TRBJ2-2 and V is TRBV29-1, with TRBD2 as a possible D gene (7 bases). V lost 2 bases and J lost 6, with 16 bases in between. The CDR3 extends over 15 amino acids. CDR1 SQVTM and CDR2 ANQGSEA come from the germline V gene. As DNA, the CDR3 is TGCAGCGTTGAACCGGGCGGGGGCCGGTCCGGGGAGCTGTTTTTT. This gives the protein CSVEPGGGRSGELFF.

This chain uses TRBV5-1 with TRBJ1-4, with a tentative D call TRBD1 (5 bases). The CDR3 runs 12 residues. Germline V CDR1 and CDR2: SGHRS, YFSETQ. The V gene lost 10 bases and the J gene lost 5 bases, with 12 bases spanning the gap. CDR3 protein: CAGDRENEKLFF. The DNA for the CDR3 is TGCGCCGGAGACAGAGAGAATGAAAAACTGTTTTTT.

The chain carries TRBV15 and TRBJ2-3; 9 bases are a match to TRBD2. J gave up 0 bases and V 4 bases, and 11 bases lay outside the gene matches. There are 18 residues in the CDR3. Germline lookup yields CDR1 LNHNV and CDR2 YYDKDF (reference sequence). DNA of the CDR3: TGTGCCACCAGCACCTCTAGCGGGACCGATGCTAGCACAGATACGCAGTATTTT. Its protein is CATSTSSGTDASTDTQYF.

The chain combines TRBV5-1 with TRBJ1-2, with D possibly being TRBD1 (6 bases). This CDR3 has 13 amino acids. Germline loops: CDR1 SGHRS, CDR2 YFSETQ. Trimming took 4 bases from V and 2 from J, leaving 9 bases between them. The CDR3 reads CASSGGRNYGYTF. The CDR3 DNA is TGCGCCAGCAGCGGGGGCCGGAACTATGGCTACACCTTC. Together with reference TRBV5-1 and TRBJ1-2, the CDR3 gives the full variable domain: KAGVTQTPRYLIKTRGQQVTLSCSPISGHRSVSWYQQTPGQGLQFLFEYFSETQRNKGNFPGRFSGRQFSNSRSEMNVSTLELGDSALYLCASSGGRNYGYTFGSGTRLTVV.

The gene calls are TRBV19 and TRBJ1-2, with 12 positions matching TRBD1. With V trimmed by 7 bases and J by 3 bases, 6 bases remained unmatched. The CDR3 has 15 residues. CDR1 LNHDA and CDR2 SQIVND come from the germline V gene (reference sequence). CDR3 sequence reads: CASTYGTGGHYGYTF. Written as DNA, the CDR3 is TGTGCCAGTACCTATGGGACAGGGGGCCACTATGGCTACACCTTC.

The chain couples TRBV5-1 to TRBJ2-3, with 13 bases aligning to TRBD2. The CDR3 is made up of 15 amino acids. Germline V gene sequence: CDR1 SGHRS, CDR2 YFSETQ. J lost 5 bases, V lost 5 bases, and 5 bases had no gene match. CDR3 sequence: CASRRGLAGEDTQYF. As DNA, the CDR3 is TGCGCCAGCAGACGCGGACTAGCGGGAGAAGATACGCAGTATTTT.

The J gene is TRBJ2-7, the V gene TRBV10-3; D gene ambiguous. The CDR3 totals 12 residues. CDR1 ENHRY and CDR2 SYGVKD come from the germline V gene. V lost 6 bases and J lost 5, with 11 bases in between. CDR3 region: CAISSGSHEQYV. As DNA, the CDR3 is TGTGCCATCAGCTCCGGTAGCCACGAGCAGTACGTC.

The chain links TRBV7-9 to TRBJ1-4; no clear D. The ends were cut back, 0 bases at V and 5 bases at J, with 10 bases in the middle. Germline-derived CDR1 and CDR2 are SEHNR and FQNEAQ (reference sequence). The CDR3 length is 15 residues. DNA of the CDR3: TGTGCCAGCAGCTTAGCAGCCGGTACGAATGAAAAACTGTTTTTT. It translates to CASSLAAGTNEKLFF.

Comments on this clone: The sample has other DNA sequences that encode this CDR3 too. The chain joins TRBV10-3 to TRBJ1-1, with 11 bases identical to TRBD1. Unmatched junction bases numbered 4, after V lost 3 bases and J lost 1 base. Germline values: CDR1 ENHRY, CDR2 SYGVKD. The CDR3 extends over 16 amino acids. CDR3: CAISDGTGGPNTEAFF. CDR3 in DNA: TGTGCCATCAGTGACGGGACAGGGGGGCCGAACACTGAAGCTTTCTTT.

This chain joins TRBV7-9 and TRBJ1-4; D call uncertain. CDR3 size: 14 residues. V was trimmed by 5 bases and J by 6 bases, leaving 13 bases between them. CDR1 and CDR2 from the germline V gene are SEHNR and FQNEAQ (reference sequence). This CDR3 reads CASSLQIGDEKLFF. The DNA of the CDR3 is TGTGCCAGCAGCCTACAGATCGGGGATGAAAAACTGTTTTTT.

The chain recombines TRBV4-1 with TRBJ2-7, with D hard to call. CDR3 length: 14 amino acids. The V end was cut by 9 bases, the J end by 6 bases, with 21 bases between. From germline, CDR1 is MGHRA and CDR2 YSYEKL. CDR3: CARSFGSVLFEQYV. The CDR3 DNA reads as TGCGCCAGGTCCTTCGGGTCTGTGCTTTTCGAGCAGTACGTC.

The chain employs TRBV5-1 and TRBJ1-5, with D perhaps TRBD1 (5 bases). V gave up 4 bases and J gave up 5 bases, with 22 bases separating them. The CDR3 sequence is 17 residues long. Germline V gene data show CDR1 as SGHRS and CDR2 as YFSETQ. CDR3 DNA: TGCGCCAGCAGCCCACCGGCGCGACAGAAACGGTATCAGCCCCAGCATTTT. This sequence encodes CASSPPARQKRYQPQHF.

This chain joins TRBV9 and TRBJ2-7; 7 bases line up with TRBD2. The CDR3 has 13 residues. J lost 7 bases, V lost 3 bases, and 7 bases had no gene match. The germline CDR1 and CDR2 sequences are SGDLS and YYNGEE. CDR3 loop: CASSADWEGEQYF. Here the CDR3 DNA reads TGTGCCAGCAGCGCCGACTGGGAGGGAGAGCAGTACTTC.

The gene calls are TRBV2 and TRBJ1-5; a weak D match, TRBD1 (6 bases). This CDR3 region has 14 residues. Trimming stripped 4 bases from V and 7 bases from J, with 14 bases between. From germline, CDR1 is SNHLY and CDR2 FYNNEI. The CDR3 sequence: CASSGGTGPQPQHF. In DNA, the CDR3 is TGTGCCAGCAGTGGTGGAACAGGGCCCCAGCCCCAGCATTTT.

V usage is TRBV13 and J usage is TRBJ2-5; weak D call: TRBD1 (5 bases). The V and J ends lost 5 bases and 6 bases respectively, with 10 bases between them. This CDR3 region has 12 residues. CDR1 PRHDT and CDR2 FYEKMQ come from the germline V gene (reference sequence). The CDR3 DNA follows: TGTGCCAGCAGCAGGGGTGGAAAGACCCAGTACTTC. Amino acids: CASSRGGKTQYF.

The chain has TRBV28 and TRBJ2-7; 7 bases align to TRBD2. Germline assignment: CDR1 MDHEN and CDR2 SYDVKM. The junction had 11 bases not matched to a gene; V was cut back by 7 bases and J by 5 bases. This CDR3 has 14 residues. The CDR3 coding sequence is TGTGCCAGCATCAACCAGGGAGGGGACCACGAGCAGTACTTC. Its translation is CASINQGGDHEQYF.

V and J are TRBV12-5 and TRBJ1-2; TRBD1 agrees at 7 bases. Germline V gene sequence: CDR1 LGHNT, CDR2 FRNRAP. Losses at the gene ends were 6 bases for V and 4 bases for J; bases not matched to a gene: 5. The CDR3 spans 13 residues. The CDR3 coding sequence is TGTGCTAGTGGCCAGACAGGGTCCTATGGCTACACCTTC. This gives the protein CASGQTGSYGYTF. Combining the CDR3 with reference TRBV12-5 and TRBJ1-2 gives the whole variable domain DARVTQTPRHKVTEMGQEVTMRCQPILGHNTVFWYRQTMMQGLELLAYFRNRAPLDDSGMPKDRFSAEMPDATLATLKIQPSEPRDSAVYFCASGQTGSYGYTFGSGTRLTVV.